The subject of this entry is one T cell receptor beta chain. As yet, its antigen is unknown. The data derive from a study of chemoradiotherapy in HPV16-positive cancers. General study points: During treatment, candidate HPV-specific clones and E7-related motifs expanded in tumor. For HPV16-positive patients, expanding HPV-responsive T cells associated with longer recurrence-free survival.

Produced via immunoSEQ multiplex PCR; TCRdb's table is partial and in-frame only. The repertoire holds fewer than 3,000 clones, more than 85% seen once, with approximately 5.7% in the top ten. The CDR3 loop spans 11 amino acids. V was shortened by 2 bases and J by 6 bases, with 5 bases between the two germline ends. CDR1 and CDR2 from the germline V gene are DFQATT and SNEGSKA (reference sequence). The sequenced sample was tumor tissue, obtained from a patient who underwent chemoradiotherapy. This sequence was found in a human donor with HPV-associated anogenital cancer. The chain is built from TRBV20-1 and TRBJ2-1; unclear D gene. Here the CDR3 reads CSARLGNEQFF. Written as DNA, the CDR3 is TGCAGTGCTAGACTAGGCAATGAGCAGTTCTTC.